The 20 T cell receptor beta chains below come from one sample, sequenced in a study of shared clonotypes between healthy human individuals. TCRdb's table, derived via immunoSEQ multiplex PCR, lists solely in-frame clones and lacks some. Among 2.5 million or so clones listed, just over 90% were seen once. Sequences were obtained from naive CD4+ T cells sorted from blood. Subset: CD45RA+ positively selected. Receptors originate from a man aged 18 to 30 in good health.

This chain connects TRBV5-4 to TRBJ2-1, with a weak D call TRBD2 (6 bases). The CDR3 is 15 amino acids. The germline CDR1 and CDR2 sequences are SGHNT and YYREEE (reference sequence). Deletions cut 1 base from V and 5 bases from J, with 13 bases between. The CDR3 DNA follows: TGTGCCAGCAGCTTGATGGGACTCTCTAACAATGAGCAGTTCTTC. Translated, it gives CASSLMGLSNNEQFF. The complete variable domain, with remaining parts taken from reference TRBV5-4 and TRBJ2-1, reads ETGVTQSPTHLIKTRGQQVTLRCSSQSGHNTVSWYQQALGQGPQFIFQYYREEENGRGNFPPRFSGLQFPNYSSELNVNALELDDSALYLCASSLMGLSNNEQFFGPGTRLTVL.

In DNA form, the CDR3 reads TGTGCCAGCAGCAAAGATGAGGATTGGCGGGATTGTGATGAGCAGTTCTTC. Translation gives CASSKDEDWRDCDEQFF. The chain is built from TRBV21-1 and TRBJ2-1; TRBD2, the table's D call, was not compared with the DNA. TRBV21-1 is classified as a pseudogene. The CDR3 spans 17 residues.

The rearrangement links TRBV6-6 to TRBJ2-6; weak D call: TRBD2 (5 bases). Trimming stripped 6 bases from V and 11 bases from J, with 17 bases between. Germline CDR1 and CDR2: MNHNY and SVGAGI (reference sequence). There are 14 residues in the CDR3. The CDR3 is CASSRGPSRDVLTF. DNA of the CDR3: TGTGCCAGCAGCCGGGGTCCCTCCCGAGACGTCCTGACTTTC.

The table lists this clone with a few counts. The V call is TRBV5-6, the J call TRBJ1-2; unclear D gene. The CDR3 totals 12 residues. Trimming took off 3 bases at V and 10 bases at J, with 13 bases between the two ends. Per germline, CDR1 SGHDT and CDR2 YYEEEE. The CDR3 DNA is TGTGCCAGCAGCTACGCGGCAGGCCACTACACCTTC. This translates into CASSYAAGHYTF.

The chain is built from TRBV4-1 and TRBJ2-1; D tentatively fits TRBD1 or TRBD2 (5 bases each). Per the germline V gene, CDR1 is MGHRA and CDR2 is YSYEKL. The CDR3 extends over 16 amino acids. Trimming removed 0 bases from V and 2 bases from J, with 11 bases in between. CDR3 coding DNA: TGCGCCAGCAGCCAAGATTTACGGGGCACCTACAATGAGCAGTTCTTC. This gives the protein CASSQDLRGTYNEQFF.

The rearrangement links TRBV6-5 to TRBJ1-4; unclear D gene. Looked up from germline, CDR1 is MNHEY and CDR2 is SVGAGI. The CDR3 covers 13 residues. V lost 9 bases to trimming and J lost 0 bases, with 8 bases between them. CDR3 nucleotides: TGTGCCAGGAGGGATACAACTAATGAAAAACTGTTTTTT. Amino acid sequence: CARRDTTNEKLFF.

Of note for this clone: Other DNA sequences from this sample encode an identical CDR3 as well. The J gene is TRBJ1-1, the V gene TRBV7-9; D is uncertain. This CDR3 is built from 13 residues. CDR1 SEHNR and CDR2 FQNEAQ come from the germline V gene (reference sequence). V dropped 1 base and J dropped 5 bases, with 8 bases sitting between them. The CDR3 sequence: CASSLGVGTEAFF. The CDR3, as DNA: TGTGCCAGCAGCTTAGGGGTTGGGACTGAAGCTTTCTTT. The variable domain in full, completed from reference TRBV7-9 and TRBJ1-1, reads DTGVSQNPRHKITKRGQNVTFRCDPISEHNRLYWYRQTLGQGPEFLTYFQNEAQLEKSRLLSDRFSAERPKGSFSTLEIQRTEQGDSAMYLCASSLGVGTEAFFGQGTRLTVV.

The chain recombines TRBV6-5 with TRBJ2-5; D is unresolved. This CDR3 region has 13 residues. From germline, CDR1 is MNHEY and CDR2 SVGAGI. V lost 6 bases to trimming and J lost 7 bases, with 15 bases between them. In DNA form, the CDR3 reads TGTGCCAGCAGCCCTCCACTGGGTGGGACCCAGTACTTC. It yields the protein CASSPPLGGTQYF.

This chain links TRBV28 with TRBJ2-7; TRBD1 matches 8 bases. CDR3 length equals 15 residues. Germline-derived CDR1 and CDR2 are MDHEN and SYDVKM. Losses at the gene ends were 1 base for V and 4 bases for J; bases not matched to a gene: 6. The CDR3 DNA reads TGTGCCAGCAGTTTATCAGCAGACAGGGGATACGAGCAGTACTTC. This encodes CASSLSADRGYEQYF.

This chain joins TRBV19 and TRBJ2-7, with 9 bases lining up with TRBD1. Germline trimming cut 1 base from V and 3 bases from J; bases unmatched to any gene: 7. The CDR3 totals 16 residues. The germline gives CDR1 LNHDA, CDR2 SQIVND (reference sequence). The CDR3 loop is CASSIGGTGLNYEQYF. CDR3 sequence (DNA): TGTGCCAGTAGTATAGGGGGGACAGGGTTAAACTACGAGCAGTACTTC.

The chain combines TRBV4-1 with TRBJ1-3; D is possibly TRBD1 (6 bases). The ends were cut back, 1 base at V and 4 bases at J, with 14 bases in the middle. CDR1 is MGHRA, CDR2 YSYEKL, per germline. The CDR3 has 16 amino acids. CDR3 amino acids: CASSQGAGADGNTIYF. For the CDR3, the DNA is TGCGCCAGCAGCCAAGGGGCGGGGGCGGACGGAAACACCATATATTTT.

Remarks on this clone: One junction end does not reproduce the germline sequence, and a read error may be involved. CDR3 sequence: CASSSMDGTEAFF. The CDR3 DNA follows: TGTGCTAGCAGCTCAATGGACGGCACTGAAGCTTTCTTT. V gene TRBV7-7 combines with J gene TRBJ1-1; D gene ambiguous. The germline V gene has CDR1 SSHAT and CDR2 FNYEAQ (reference sequence). The CDR3 loop spans 13 amino acids.

The CDR3 is CASSYQKVSGANVLTF. The CDR3 nucleotides read TGTGCCAGCAGTTACCAAAAGGTATCTGGGGCCAACGTCCTGACTTTC. V gene TRBV6-5 combines with J gene TRBJ2-6; no definite D call. The CDR3 totals 16 residues. Germline CDR1 is MNHEY and CDR2 is SVGAGI. V lost 2 bases, J lost 1 base, and 9 bases lay in between.

This clone was detected once. V and J are TRBV19 and TRBJ1-1; TRBD1 might be the D (5 bases). In germline, CDR1 is LNHDA, CDR2 SQIVND (reference sequence). The CDR3 extends over 17 amino acids. The V end lost 1 base, the J end lost 1 base, and 16 bases lay between the germline ends. This CDR3 is CASSIADPGLTNTEAFF. The CDR3 nucleotides read TGTGCCAGTAGTATAGCCGATCCGGGACTGACGAACACTGAAGCTTTCTTT.

The chain has TRBV2 and TRBJ2-2; D is unclear. Trimming cost V 5 bases and J 7 bases, with 11 bases left between them. In germline, CDR1 is SNHLY, CDR2 FYNNEI. The CDR3 consists of 13 residues. The CDR3 DNA reads TGTGCCAGCAGTAACAACGATATCGGGGAGCTGTTTTTT. Amino acids: CASSNNDIGELFF.

This chain connects TRBV5-1 to TRBJ2-7; TRBD1 agrees at 10 bases. The CDR3 length is 14 residues. The J segment lost 2 bases and the V segment lost 5 bases, leaving 4 bases of the junction unmatched. CDR1 is SGHRS and CDR2 is YFSETQ in the germline V gene. For the CDR3, the DNA is TGCGCCAGCAGGACAGGGGGCGATACCTACGAGCAGTACTTC. It is translated as CASRTGGDTYEQYF. The full variable domain, rest sourced from reference TRBV5-1 and TRBJ2-7, is KAGVTQTPRYLIKTRGQQVTLSCSPISGHRSVSWYQQTPGQGLQFLFEYFSETQRNKGNFPGRFSGRQFSNSRSEMNVSTLELGDSALYLCASRTGGDTYEQYFGPGTRLTVT.

The chain is built from TRBV2 and TRBJ2-7; no definite D call. Trimming took off 1 base at V and 5 bases at J, with 15 bases between the two ends. This CDR3 has 15 amino acids. CDR1 and CDR2 from the germline V gene are SNHLY and FYNNEI. CDR3 residues: CASSEGQIPKDEQYF. The CDR3 region has the DNA TGTGCCAGCAGTGAAGGGCAGATCCCGAAGGACGAGCAGTACTTC.

The chain couples TRBV11-2 to TRBJ2-1; D unclear. V was shortened by 0 bases and J by 6 bases, with 15 bases between the two germline ends. Germline values: CDR1 SGHAT, CDR2 FQNNGV. The length of the CDR3 is 16 residues. In DNA form, the CDR3 reads TGTGCCAGCAGCTTAGAGGGAAAAAAGGGTCTCAATGAGCAGTTCTTC. Translated: CASSLEGKKGLNEQFF. The full variable domain, in which reference TRBV11-2 and TRBJ2-1 provide the parts outside the CDR3, is EAGVAQSPRYKIIEKRQSVAFWCNPISGHATLYWYQQILGQGPKLLIQFQNNGVVDDSQLPKDRFSAERLKGVDSTLKIQPAKLEDSAVYLCASSLEGKKGLNEQFFGPGTRLTVL.

The rearrangement links TRBV14 to TRBJ2-3; 10 bases are shared with TRBD2. In germline, CDR1 is SGHDN, CDR2 FVKESK. The CDR3 contains 15 residues. V shed 4 bases, J shed 2 bases, and the junction held 3 bases outside the gene matches. CDR3 amino acids: CASSPGLAITDTQYF. The CDR3 DNA follows: TGTGCCAGCAGCCCGGGACTAGCGATCACAGATACGCAGTATTTT.

The chain couples TRBV6-6 to TRBJ1-1, with TRBD1 as a possible D gene (6 bases). The ends were cut back, 6 bases at V and 5 bases at J, with 13 bases in the middle. CDR3 size: 13 residues. Per germline, CDR1 MNHNY and CDR2 SVGAGI (reference sequence). CDR3 residues: CASRQQQGTEAFF. CDR3 in DNA: TGTGCCAGCAGGCAGCAGCAGGGGACTGAAGCTTTCTTT.